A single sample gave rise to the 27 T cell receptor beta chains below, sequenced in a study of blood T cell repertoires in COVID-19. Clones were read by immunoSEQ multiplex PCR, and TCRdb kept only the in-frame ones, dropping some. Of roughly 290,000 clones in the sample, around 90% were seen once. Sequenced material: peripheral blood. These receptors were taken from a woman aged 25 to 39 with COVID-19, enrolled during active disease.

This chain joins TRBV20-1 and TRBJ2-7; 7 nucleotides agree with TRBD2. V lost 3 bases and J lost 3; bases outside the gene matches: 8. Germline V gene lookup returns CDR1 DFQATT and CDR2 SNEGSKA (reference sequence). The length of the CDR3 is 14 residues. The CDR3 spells CSASVSSGRYEQYF. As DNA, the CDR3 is TGCAGTGCTAGTGTTTCTAGCGGACGCTACGAGCAGTACTTC.

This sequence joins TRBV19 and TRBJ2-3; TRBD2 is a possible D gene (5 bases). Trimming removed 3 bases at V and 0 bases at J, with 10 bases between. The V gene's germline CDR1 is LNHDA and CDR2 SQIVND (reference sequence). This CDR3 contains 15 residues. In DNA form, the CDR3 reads TGTGCCAGTAGTATTAGCGCTACTAGCACAGATACGCAGTATTTT. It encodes CASSISATSTDTQYF.

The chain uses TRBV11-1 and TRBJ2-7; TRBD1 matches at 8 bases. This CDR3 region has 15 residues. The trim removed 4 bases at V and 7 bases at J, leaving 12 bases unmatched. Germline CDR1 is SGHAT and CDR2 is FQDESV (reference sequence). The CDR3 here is CASSSRDRSSHEQYF. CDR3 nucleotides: TGTGCCAGCAGCTCCCGGGACAGGTCCTCTCATGAGCAGTACTTC.

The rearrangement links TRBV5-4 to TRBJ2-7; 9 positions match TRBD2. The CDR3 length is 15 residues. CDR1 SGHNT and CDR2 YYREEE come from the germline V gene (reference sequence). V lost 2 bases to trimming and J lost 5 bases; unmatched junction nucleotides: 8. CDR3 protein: CASSFRAGGPDEQYF. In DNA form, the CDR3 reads TGTGCCAGCAGCTTTCGGGCGGGAGGGCCTGACGAGCAGTACTTC.

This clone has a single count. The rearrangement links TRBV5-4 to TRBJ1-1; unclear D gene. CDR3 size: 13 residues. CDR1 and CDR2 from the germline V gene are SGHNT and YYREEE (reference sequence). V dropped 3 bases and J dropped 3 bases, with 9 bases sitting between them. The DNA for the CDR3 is TGTGCCAGCAGCTCCGGGAGTTACACTGAAGCTTTCTTT. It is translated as CASSSGSYTEAFF.

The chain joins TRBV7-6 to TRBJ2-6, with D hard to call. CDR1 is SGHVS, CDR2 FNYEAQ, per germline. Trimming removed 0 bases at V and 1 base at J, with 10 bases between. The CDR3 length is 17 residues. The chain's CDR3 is CASSLAPTVSGANVLTF. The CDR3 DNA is TGTGCCAGCAGCTTAGCTCCCACTGTGTCTGGGGCCAACGTCCTGACTTTC.

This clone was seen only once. CDR3 amino acids: CASSKTDLGTEAFF. CDR3 coding DNA: TGTGCCAGCAGCAAGACAGATTTGGGCACTGAAGCTTTCTTT. The chain uses TRBV5-4 and TRBJ1-1, with TRBD1 as a possible D gene (5 bases). With 4 bases removed from V and 4 bases from J, the gap between germline ends came to 14 bases. The CDR3 runs to 14 residues. CDR1 and CDR2 from the germline V gene are SGHNT and YYREEE (reference sequence).

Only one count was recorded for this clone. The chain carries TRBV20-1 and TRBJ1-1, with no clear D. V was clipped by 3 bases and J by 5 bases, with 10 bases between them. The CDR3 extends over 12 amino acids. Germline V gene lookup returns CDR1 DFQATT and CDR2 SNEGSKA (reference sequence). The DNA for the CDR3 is TGCAGTGCTAGTCCTGCGGGGACTGAAGCTTTCTTT. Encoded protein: CSASPAGTEAFF.

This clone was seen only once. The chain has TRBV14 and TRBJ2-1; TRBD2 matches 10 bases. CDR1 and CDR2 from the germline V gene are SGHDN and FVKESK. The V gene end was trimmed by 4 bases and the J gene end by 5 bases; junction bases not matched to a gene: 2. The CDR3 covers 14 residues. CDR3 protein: CASSPGLAHNEQFF. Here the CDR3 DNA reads TGTGCCAGCAGCCCGGGACTAGCGCACAATGAGCAGTTCTTC.

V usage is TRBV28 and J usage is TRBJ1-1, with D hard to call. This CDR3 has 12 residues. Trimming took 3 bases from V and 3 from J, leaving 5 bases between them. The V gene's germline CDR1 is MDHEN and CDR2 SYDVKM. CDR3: CASSFSYTEAFF. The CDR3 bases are TGTGCCAGCAGTTTCTCGTACACTGAAGCTTTCTTT.

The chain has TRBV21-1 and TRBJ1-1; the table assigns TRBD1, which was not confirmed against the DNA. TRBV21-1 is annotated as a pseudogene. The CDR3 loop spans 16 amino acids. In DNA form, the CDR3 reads TGTGCCAGCAGCCACCATGGGACAGGGAGGAGCACTGAAGCTTTCTTT. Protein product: CASSHHGTGRSTEAFF.

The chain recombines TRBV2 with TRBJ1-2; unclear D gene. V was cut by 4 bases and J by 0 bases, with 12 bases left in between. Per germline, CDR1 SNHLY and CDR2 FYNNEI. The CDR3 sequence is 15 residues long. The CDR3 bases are TGTGCCAGCAGTGTGGGGAGGACGGCTAACTATGGCTACACCTTC. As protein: CASSVGRTANYGYTF.

The CDR3 sequence is CASSRRSGSYQETQYF. CDR3 bases: TGTGCCAGTAGTAGGAGAAGCGGGAGCTACCAAGAGACCCAGTACTTC. The chain employs TRBV19 and TRBJ2-5, with 8 bases that match TRBD2. V lost 4 bases and J lost 0; bases outside the gene matches: 7. The CDR3 spans 16 residues. Germline-derived CDR1 and CDR2 are LNHDA and SQIVND (reference sequence).

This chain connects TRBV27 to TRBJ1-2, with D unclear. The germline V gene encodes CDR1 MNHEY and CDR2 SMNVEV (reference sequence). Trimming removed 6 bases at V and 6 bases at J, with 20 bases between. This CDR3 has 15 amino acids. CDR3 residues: CASSKRPAGVDGYTF. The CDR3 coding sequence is TGTGCCAGCAGCAAGCGCCCCGCCGGGGTAGATGGCTACACCTTC.

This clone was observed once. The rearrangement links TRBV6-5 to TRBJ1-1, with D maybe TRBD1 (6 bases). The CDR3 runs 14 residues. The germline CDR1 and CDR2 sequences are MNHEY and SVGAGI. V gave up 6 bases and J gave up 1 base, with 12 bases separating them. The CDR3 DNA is TGTGCCAGCAGAATGGGGGCGAGGAACACTGAAGCTTTCTTT. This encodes CASRMGARNTEAFF.

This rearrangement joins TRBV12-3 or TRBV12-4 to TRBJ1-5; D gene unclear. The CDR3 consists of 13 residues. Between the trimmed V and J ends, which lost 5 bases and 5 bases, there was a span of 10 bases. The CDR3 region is CASSQREDQPQHF. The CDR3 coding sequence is TGTGCCAGCAGTCAACGGGAGGATCAGCCCCAGCATTTT.

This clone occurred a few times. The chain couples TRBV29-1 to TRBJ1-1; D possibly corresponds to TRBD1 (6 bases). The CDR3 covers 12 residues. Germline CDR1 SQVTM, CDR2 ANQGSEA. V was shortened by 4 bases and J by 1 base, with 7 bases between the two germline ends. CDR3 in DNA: TGCAGCGTTGTGACAGGGAACACTGAAGCTTTCTTT. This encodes CSVVTGNTEAFF.

CDR3 loop: CASSRGEAGDTQYF. CDR3 in DNA: TGTGCCAGCAGCCGGGGGGAGGCTGGGGATACGCAGTATTTT. The chain couples TRBV6-5 to TRBJ2-3; 7 bases are shared with TRBD2. Germline lookup yields CDR1 MNHEY and CDR2 SVGAGI. There are 14 residues in the CDR3. V lost 6 bases to trimming and J lost 6 bases; unmatched junction nucleotides: 9.

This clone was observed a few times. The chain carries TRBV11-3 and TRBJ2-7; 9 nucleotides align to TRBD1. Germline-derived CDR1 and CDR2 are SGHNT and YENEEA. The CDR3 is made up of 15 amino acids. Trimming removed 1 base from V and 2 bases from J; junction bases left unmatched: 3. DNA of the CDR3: TGTGCCAGCAGCTTAGGGGGACAGGGAACCTACGAGCAGTACTTC. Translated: CASSLGGQGTYEQYF.

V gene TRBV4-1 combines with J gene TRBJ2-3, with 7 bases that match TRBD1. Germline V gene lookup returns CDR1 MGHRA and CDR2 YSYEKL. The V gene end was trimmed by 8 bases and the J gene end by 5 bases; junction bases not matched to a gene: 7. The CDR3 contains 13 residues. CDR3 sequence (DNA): TGCGCCAGCGCCGGACAGGTTGAAGATACGCAGTATTTT. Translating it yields CASAGQVEDTQYF.

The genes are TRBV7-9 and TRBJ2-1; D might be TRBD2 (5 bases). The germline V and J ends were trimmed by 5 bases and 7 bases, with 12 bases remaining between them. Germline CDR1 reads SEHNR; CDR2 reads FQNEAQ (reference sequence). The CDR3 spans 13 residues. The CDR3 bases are TGTGCCAGCAGCCTTAGCGTGGAGAATGAGCAGTTCTTC. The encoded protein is CASSLSVENEQFF.

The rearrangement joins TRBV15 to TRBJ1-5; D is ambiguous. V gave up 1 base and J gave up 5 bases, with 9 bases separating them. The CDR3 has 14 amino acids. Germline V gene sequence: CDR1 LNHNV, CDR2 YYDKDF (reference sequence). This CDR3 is CATSRVRRYQPQHF. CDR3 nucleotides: TGTGCCACCAGCAGAGTGAGGCGGTATCAGCCCCAGCATTTT.

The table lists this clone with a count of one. The CDR3 nucleotides read TGCGCCAGCAGCTTGGTACAGGGTGGAACCTACGAGCAGTACTTC. Protein product: CASSLVQGGTYEQYF. The rearrangement links TRBV5-1 to TRBJ2-7; tentative D call: TRBD1 (6 bases). Germline CDR1 and CDR2: SGHRS and YFSETQ. The V end was cut by 0 bases, the J end by 2 bases, with 12 bases between. There are 15 residues in the CDR3. Full variable domain (missing parts from reference TRBV5-1 and TRBJ2-7): KAGVTQTPRYLIKTRGQQVTLSCSPISGHRSVSWYQQTPGQGLQFLFEYFSETQRNKGNFPGRFSGRQFSNSRSEMNVSTLELGDSALYLCASSLVQGGTYEQYFGPGTRLTVT.

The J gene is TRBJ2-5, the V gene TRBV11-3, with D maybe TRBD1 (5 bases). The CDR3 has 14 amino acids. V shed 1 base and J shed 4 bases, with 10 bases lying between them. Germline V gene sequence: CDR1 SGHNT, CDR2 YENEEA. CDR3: CASSLGGESETQYF. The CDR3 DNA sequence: TGTGCCAGCAGCTTAGGGGGCGAATCAGAGACCCAGTACTTC.

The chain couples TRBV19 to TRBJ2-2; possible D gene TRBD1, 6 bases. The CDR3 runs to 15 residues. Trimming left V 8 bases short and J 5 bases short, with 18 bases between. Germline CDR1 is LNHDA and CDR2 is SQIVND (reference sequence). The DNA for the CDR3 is TGTGCCAGTGCAGGCGGCAGGGGTAGGACCGGGGAGCTGTTTTTT. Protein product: CASAGGRGRTGELFF. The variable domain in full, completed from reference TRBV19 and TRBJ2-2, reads DGGITQSPKYLFRKEGQNVTLSCEQNLNHDAMYWYRQDPGQGLRLIYYSQIVNDFQKGDIAEGYSVSREKKESFPLTVTSAQKNPTAFYLCASAGGRGRTGELFFGEGSRLTVL.

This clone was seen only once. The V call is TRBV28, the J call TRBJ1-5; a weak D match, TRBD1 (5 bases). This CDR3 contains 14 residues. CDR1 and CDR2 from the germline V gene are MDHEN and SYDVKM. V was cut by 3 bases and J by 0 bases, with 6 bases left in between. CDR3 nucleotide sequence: TGTGCCAGCAGTTTGGACAATAGCAATCAGCCCCAGCATTTT. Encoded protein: CASSLDNSNQPQHF.

CDR3 residues: CASSPGTGSTEAFF. In DNA form, the CDR3 reads TGTGCCAGCTCACCTGGGACAGGGTCCACTGAAGCTTTCTTT. The chain couples TRBV18 to TRBJ1-1; 9 bases are a match to TRBD1. CDR1 KGHSH and CDR2 LQKENI come from the germline V gene. The CDR3 has 14 residues. The J segment lost 4 bases and the V segment lost 3 bases, leaving 3 bases of the junction unmatched.